This T cell receptor beta chain came from a study of T cells in localized non-small cell lung cancer. Study-level results: Highest T cell clonality was seen in uninvolved adjacent lung, surpassing that measured in tumor. Adjacent lung exhibited a median of around 60 among the 100 most abundant tumor clones.

The CDR3 length is 13 residues. CDR1 and CDR2 from the germline V gene are SGHRS and YFSETQ. Points on this clone: Its antigen is not identified. Germline is not matched at one junction end, which may reflect a read error.

Assay: immunoSEQ multiplex PCR; the TCRdb copy retains only in-frame clones and omits some. The data contain 70,000 to 95,000 clones, roughly 93% of them seen just once; the ten biggest clones take up approximately 4%. This material consisted of PBMCs, taken before any cancer treatment. The TCR comes from a woman aged 35 to 69 with stage II squamous cell lung carcinoma. V is TRBV5-1 and J is TRBJ2-1, with D possibly TRBD2 on 6 matching bases. The CDR3 DNA reads TGCGCCAGCAGATTGGTGGAGGGGAATGAGCAGTTCTTC. This codes for CASRLVEGNEQFF.